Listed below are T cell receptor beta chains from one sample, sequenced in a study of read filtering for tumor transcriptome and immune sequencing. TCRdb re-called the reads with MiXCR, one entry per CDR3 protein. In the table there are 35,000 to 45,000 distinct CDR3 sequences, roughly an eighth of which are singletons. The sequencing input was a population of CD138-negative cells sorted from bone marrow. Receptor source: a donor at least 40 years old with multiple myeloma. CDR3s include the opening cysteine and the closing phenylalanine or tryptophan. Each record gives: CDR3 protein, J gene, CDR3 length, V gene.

CDR3 protein: CASSPSAEIYEQYF
J gene: TRBJ2-7
CDR3 length: 14
V gene: TRBV6-6

CDR3 protein: CASSQGLADTGELFF
J gene: TRBJ2-2
CDR3 length: 15
V gene: TRBV3-1

CDR3 protein: CASSLEGTGGGNTEAFF
J gene: TRBJ1-1
CDR3 length: 17
V gene: TRBV5-1

CDR3 protein: CASSSAGGPRKTQYF
J gene: TRBJ2-5
CDR3 length: 15
V gene: TRBV7-9

CDR3 protein: CSGATGAEMNTGELFF
J gene: TRBJ2-2
CDR3 length: 16
V gene: TRBV29-1

CDR3 protein: CASSYVAGDFDNEQFF
J gene: TRBJ2-1
CDR3 length: 16
V gene: TRBV6-2/TRBV6-3

CDR3 protein: CSGIQGFTEAFF
J gene: TRBJ1-1
CDR3 length: 12
V gene: TRBV29-1

CDR3 protein: CAWSGPLPTNGYTF
J gene: TRBJ1-2
CDR3 length: 14
V gene: TRBV30

CDR3 protein: CSALSEGGGYEQYF
J gene: TRBJ2-7
CDR3 length: 14
V gene: TRBV20-1

CDR3 protein: CASSHSPLVRTEAFF
J gene: TRBJ1-1
CDR3 length: 15
V gene: TRBV3-1

CDR3 protein: CASSQDLPRDTQYF
J gene: TRBJ2-3
CDR3 length: 14
V gene: TRBV3-1

CDR3 protein: CASSLAQLAGGGETQYF
J gene: TRBJ2-5
CDR3 length: 17
V gene: TRBV7-6

CDR3 protein: CASSFSGQRANEQFF
J gene: TRBJ2-1
CDR3 length: 15
V gene: TRBV12-3/TRBV12-4

CDR3 protein: CASSQYRGIEQYF
J gene: TRBJ2-7
CDR3 length: 13
V gene: TRBV27

CDR3 protein: CASSLAPKGEQYF
J gene: TRBJ2-7
CDR3 length: 13
V gene: TRBV27

CDR3 protein: CVSSFDGGAQETQYF
J gene: TRBJ2-5
CDR3 length: 15
V gene: TRBV7-9

CDR3 protein: CASKIAAASTDTQYF
J gene: TRBJ2-3
CDR3 length: 15
V gene: TRBV19

CDR3 protein: CASSLGGTETSYEQYF
J gene: TRBJ2-7
CDR3 length: 16
V gene: TRBV5-1

CDR3 protein: CASSWDGTGGSGNQPQHF
J gene: TRBJ1-5
CDR3 length: 18
V gene: TRBV28

CDR3 protein: CSASEDSANYGYTF
J gene: TRBJ1-2
CDR3 length: 14
V gene: TRBV20-1

CDR3 protein: CASRTGVRINNEQFF
J gene: TRBJ2-1
CDR3 length: 15
V gene: TRBV12-3/TRBV12-4

CDR3 protein: CSARDLASSYNEQFF
J gene: TRBJ2-1
CDR3 length: 15
V gene: TRBV20-1

CDR3 protein: CASSPHGLSNTGELFF
J gene: TRBJ2-2
CDR3 length: 16
V gene: TRBV5-1

CDR3 protein: CSAGTANFDEQYF
J gene: TRBJ2-7
CDR3 length: 13
V gene: TRBV20-1

CDR3 protein: CASSKRQGLVETQYF
J gene: TRBJ2-5
CDR3 length: 15
V gene: TRBV19

CDR3 protein: CASSYSRNTEAFF
J gene: TRBJ1-1
CDR3 length: 13
V gene: TRBV6-5

CDR3 protein: CASSEVMGNQPQHF
J gene: TRBJ1-5
CDR3 length: 14
V gene: TRBV2

CDR3 protein: CASSYSMVQPGTEAFF
J gene: TRBJ1-1
CDR3 length: 16
V gene: TRBV6-2/TRBV6-3

CDR3 protein: CASRASGKEQFF
J gene: TRBJ2-1
CDR3 length: 12
V gene: TRBV2

CDR3 protein: CASSLYRGTGVYEQYF
J gene: TRBJ2-7
CDR3 length: 16
V gene: TRBV27

CDR3 protein: CASTQRGNGYTF
J gene: TRBJ1-2
CDR3 length: 12
V gene: TRBV28

CDR3 protein: CASSIITGILYNEQFF
J gene: TRBJ2-1
CDR3 length: 16
V gene: TRBV19

CDR3 protein: CASSSQPYNEQFF
J gene: TRBJ2-1
CDR3 length: 13
V gene: TRBV19

CDR3 protein: CSAQLPQGDNEQFF
J gene: TRBJ2-1
CDR3 length: 14
V gene: TRBV20-1